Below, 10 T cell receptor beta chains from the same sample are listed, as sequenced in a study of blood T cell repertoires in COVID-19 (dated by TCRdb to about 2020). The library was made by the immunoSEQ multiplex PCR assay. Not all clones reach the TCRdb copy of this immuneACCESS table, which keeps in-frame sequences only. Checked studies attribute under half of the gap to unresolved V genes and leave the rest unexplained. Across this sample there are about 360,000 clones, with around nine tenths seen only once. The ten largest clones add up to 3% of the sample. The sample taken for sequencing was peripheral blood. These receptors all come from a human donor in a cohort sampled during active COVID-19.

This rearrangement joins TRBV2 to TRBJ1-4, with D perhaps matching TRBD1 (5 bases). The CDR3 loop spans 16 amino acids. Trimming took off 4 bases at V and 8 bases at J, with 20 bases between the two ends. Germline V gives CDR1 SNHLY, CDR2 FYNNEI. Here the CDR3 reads CASSVQGFRVGEKLFF. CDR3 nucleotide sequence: TGTGCCAGCAGTGTTCAGGGTTTTCGTGTCGGGGAAAAACTGTTTTTT. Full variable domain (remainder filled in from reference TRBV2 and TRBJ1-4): EPEVTQTPSHQVTQMGQEVILRCVPISNHLYFYWYRQILGQKVEFLVSFYNNEISEKSEIFDDQFSVERPDGSNFTLKIRSTKLEDSAMYFCASSVQGFRVGEKLFFGSGTQLSVL.

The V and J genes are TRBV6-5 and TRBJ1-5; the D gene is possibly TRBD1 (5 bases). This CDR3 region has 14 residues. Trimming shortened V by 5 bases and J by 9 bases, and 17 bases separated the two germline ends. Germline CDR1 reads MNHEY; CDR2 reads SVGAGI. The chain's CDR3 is CASSTLTDRRPQHF. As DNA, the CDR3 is TGTGCCAGCAGTACCTTGACAGACCGTAGGCCCCAGCATTTT.

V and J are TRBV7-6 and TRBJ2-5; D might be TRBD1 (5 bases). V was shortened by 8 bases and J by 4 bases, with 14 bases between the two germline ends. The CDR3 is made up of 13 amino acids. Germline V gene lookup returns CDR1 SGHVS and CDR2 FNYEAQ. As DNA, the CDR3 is TGTGCCAGCGGTAGGGGCTCGAGAGAGACCCAGTACTTC. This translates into CASGRGSRETQYF.

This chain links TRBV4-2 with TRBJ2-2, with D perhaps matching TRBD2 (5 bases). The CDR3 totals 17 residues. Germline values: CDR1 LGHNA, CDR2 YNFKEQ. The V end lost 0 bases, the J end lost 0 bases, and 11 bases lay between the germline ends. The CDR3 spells CASSQDLRGTNTGELFF. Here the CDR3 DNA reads TGTGCCAGCAGCCAAGATTTGAGAGGGACGAACACCGGGGAGCTGTTTTTT.

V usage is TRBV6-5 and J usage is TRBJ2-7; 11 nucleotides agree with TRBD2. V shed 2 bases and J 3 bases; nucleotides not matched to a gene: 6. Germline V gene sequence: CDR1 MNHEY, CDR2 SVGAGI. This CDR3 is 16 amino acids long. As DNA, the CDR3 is TGTGCCAGCAGTTACCGACTAGCGGGGACCCTCTACGAGCAGTACTTC. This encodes CASSYRLAGTLYEQYF.

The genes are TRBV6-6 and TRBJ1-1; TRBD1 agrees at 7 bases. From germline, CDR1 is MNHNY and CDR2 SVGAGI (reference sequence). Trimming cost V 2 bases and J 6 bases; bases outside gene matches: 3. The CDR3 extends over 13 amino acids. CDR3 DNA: TGTGCCAGCAGTTACGCTCAGGGGGCTGAAGCTTTCTTT. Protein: CASSYAQGAEAFF.

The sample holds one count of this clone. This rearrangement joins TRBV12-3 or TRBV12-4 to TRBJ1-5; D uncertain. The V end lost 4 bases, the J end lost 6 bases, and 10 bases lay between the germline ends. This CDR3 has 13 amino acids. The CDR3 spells CASSSVRGQPQHF. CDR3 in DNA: TGTGCCAGCAGTTCCGTACGGGGTCAGCCCCAGCATTTT.

The CDR3 spells CASSPASGRFTDTQYF. The CDR3 DNA follows: TGTGCCAGCAGCCCAGCTAGCGGGAGGTTCACAGATACGCAGTATTTT. This sequence joins TRBV11-2 and TRBJ2-3, with TRBD2 matching over 11 bases. This CDR3 spans 16 amino acids. V lost 5 bases, J lost 2 bases, and 6 bases stayed unmatched. Germline loops: CDR1 SGHAT, CDR2 FQNNGV.

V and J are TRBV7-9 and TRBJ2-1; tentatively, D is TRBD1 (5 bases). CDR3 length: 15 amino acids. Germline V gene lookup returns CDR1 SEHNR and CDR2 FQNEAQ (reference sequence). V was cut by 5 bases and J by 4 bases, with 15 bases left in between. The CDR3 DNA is TGTGCCAGCAGCCCGACAAGGGGAAGGTACAATGAGCAGTTCTTC. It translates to CASSPTRGRYNEQFF. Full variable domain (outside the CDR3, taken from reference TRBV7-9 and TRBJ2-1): DTGVSQNPRHKITKRGQNVTFRCDPISEHNRLYWYRQTLGQGPEFLTYFQNEAQLEKSRLLSDRFSAERPKGSFSTLEIQRTEQGDSAMYLCASSPTRGRYNEQFFGPGTRLTVL.

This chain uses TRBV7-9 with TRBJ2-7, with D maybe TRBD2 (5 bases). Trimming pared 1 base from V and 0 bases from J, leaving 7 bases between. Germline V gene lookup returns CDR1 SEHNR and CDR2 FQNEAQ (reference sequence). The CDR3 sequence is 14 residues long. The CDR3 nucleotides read TGTGCCAGCAGCTTAGGTGAGGGCTCCTACGAGCAGTACTTC. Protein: CASSLGEGSYEQYF.